A selection of T cell receptor beta chains follows, all from one sample in a study of identical twins. TCRdb independently ran MiXCR on the 5' RACE reads; one entry per CDR3 protein. The sample lists a few hundred thousand distinct CDR3 sequences, just under 10% seen once, with roughly 3% in the top ten. This sample also appeared in a second study, on yellow fever vaccine responses in identical twins.

Sequencing was performed on PBMCs. The receptors derive from a woman aged 18-35 years in good health. Each CDR3 is given with its conserved first and last residue. D genes are given only for firm matches. Expanded clones get a size class; other rows say once, few or many, or leave the size out.

J gene	clone size	D gene	V gene	CDR3 protein	CDR3 DNA
TRBJ2-3	-	-	TRBV5-4	CASSPHPSLSTDTQYF	TGTGCCAGCAGCCCCCACCCATCGCTGTCCACAGATACGCAGTATTTT
TRBJ2-7	-	TRBD1	TRBV28	CASRQWGTGEIYEQYF	TGTGCCAGCAGGCAATGGGGGACAGGGGAAATCTACGAGCAGTACTTC
TRBJ2-5	many	-	TRBV10-3	CASTRAGFGTQYF	TGTGCCTCGACTCGGGCGGGCTTCGGGACCCAGTACTTC
TRBJ2-3	few	-	TRBV11-2	CASSSLTLANPDTQYF	TGTGCCAGCAGCTCCCTCACCTTAGCGAACCCAGATACGCAGTATTTT
TRBJ2-1	-	-	TRBV5-1	CASRVGRDPYNEQFF	TGCGCCAGCAGGGTCGGCAGGGATCCCTACAATGAGCAGTTCTTC
TRBJ2-1	few	-	TRBV20-1	CSARPSGPTGYEQFF	TGCAGTGCTAGACCCTCGGGCCCCACAGGTTATGAGCAGTTCTTC
TRBJ1-6	-	-	TRBV4-3	CASSQSGTSDGSPLHF	TGCGCCAGCAGCCAATCCGGGACCTCCGACGGTTCACCCCTCCACTTT
TRBJ2-1	-	-	TRBV6-5	CASSYSRGGVAYEQFF	TGTGCCAGCAGTTACTCGCGTGGCGGGGTAGCGTATGAGCAGTTCTTC
TRBJ2-3	few	TRBD2	TRBV20-1	CSARVYPGLAGRTDTQYF	TGCAGTGCTAGAGTGTACCCCGGACTAGCGGGAAGAACAGATACGCAGTATTTT
TRBJ2-1	few	TRBD1	TRBV30	CAWSAGQGANNEQFF	TGTGCCTGGAGTGCCGGACAGGGGGCCAACAATGAGCAGTTCTTC
TRBJ2-7	-	TRBD2	TRBV7-9	CASSLATSGSYEQYF	TGTGCCAGCAGCTTAGCGACTAGCGGAAGCTACGAGCAGTACTTC
TRBJ1-5	many	TRBD1	TRBV10-2	CASSEGGTGVVKPQHF	TGCGCCAGCAGTGAGGGAGGGACAGGGGTAGTGAAGCCCCAGCATTTT
TRBJ2-1	-	-	TRBV11-2	CASSLVGTETYNEQFF	TGTGCCAGCAGCTTAGTGGGGACGGAAACCTACAATGAGCAGTTCTTC
TRBJ1-3	-	-	TRBV6-5	CASSYSDSGNTIYF	TGTGCCAGCAGTTACTCGGACTCTGGAAACACCATATATTTT
TRBJ2-7	few	-	TRBV21-1	CASSKLDRTRGEQYF	TGTGCCAGCAGCAAGCTTGACAGGACCCGGGGGGAGCAGTACTTC
TRBJ1-3	-	-	TRBV2	CASSADPPGNTIYF	TGTGCCAGCAGTGCGGACCCTCCTGGAAACACCATATATTTT
TRBJ2-7	-	TRBD1	TRBV12-3/TRBV12-4	CASSWTGYEQYF	TGTGCCAGCAGTTGGACAGGGTACGAGCAGTACTTC
TRBJ1-1	many	-	TRBV4-1	CASRGLFMRMNTEAFF	TGCGCCAGCAGGGGGTTGTTTATGCGCATGAACACTGAAGCTTTCTTT
TRBJ2-7	few	-	TRBV6-5	CASSYFGKQYF	TGTGCCAGCAGTTACTTTGGGAAGCAGTACTTC
TRBJ1-5	-	-	TRBV2	CASSEPGPVDQPQHF	TGTGCCAGCAGTGAACCGGGGCCTGTCGATCAGCCCCAGCATTTT
TRBJ2-4	-	-	TRBV20-1	CSASLDSFESIAKNIQYF	TGCAGTGCTAGTTTGGACAGTTTCGAAAGTATAGCCAAAAACATTCAGTACTTC
TRBJ2-1	few	TRBD2	TRBV14	CASSQVSGGYGLAGGRYNEQFF	TGTGCCAGCAGCCAAGTATCTGGCGGCTACGGACTAGCGGGAGGCCGCTACAATGAGCAGTTCTTC
TRBJ2-5	few	TRBD1	TRBV29-1	CSVSSGTGKQETQYF	TGCAGCGTCTCATCCGGGACAGGGAAACAAGAGACCCAGTACTTC
TRBJ2-1	few	TRBD1	TRBV11-2	CASSETTGAYNEQFF	TGTGCCAGCAGCGAAACGACAGGGGCGTACAATGAGCAGTTCTTC
TRBJ2-2	few	-	TRBV10-3	CAISAPATGPGELFF	TGTGCCATCAGTGCGCCCGCTACAGGTCCCGGGGAGCTGTTTTTT
TRBJ1-1	many	-	TRBV4-2	CASSQVDTGMGLDAFF	TGTGCCAGCAGCCAAGTGGACACAGGGATGGGGTTGGACGCTTTCTTT
TRBJ1-2	-	-	TRBV28	CASSLGAQRTYGYTF	TGTGCCAGCAGTTTGGGGGCACAGAGAACCTATGGCTACACCTTC
TRBJ2-1	many	TRBD2	TRBV20-1	CSASSIWTSGGTSSYNEQFF	TGCAGTGCTAGTTCAATCTGGACTAGCGGGGGAACGAGCTCCTACAATGAGCAGTTCTTC
TRBJ2-4	few	-	TRBV5-6	CASSLWQEENIQYF	TGTGCCAGCAGCTTGTGGCAGGAGGAAAACATTCAGTACTTC
TRBJ2-7	many	-	TRBV5-1	CASSSGQTREQYF	TGCGCCAGCAGCTCAGGACAGACTAGAGAGCAGTACTTC
TRBJ2-2	-	-	TRBV7-9	CASSAKVPGDTGELFF	TGTGCCAGCAGCGCCAAAGTTCCAGGGGACACCGGGGAGCTGTTTTTT
TRBJ2-1	once	TRBD2	TRBV27	CASSFYGTSRNEQFF	TGTGCCAGCAGTTTTTACGGGACTAGTCGGAATGAGCAGTTCTTC
TRBJ2-4	many	TRBD1	TRBV10-3	CAISGGQGAKNIQYF	TGTGCCATCAGTGGGGGACAGGGAGCCAAAAACATTCAGTACTTC
TRBJ1-6	-	TRBD1	TRBV3-1	CASSRGQVNSPLHF	TGTGCCAGCAGCCGAGGACAGGTGAATTCACCCCTCCACTTT
TRBJ2-7	many	-	TRBV6-5	CASSHPRDGTYEQYF	TGTGCCAGCAGTCACCCCCGGGACGGGACCTACGAGCAGTACTTC
TRBJ2-7	many	TRBD1	TRBV5-1	CASSYTTGGYEQYF	TGCGCCAGCAGCTACACGACAGGGGGCTACGAGCAGTACTTC
TRBJ2-3	-	-	TRBV7-8	CASSRLEWASTDTQYF	TGTGCCAGCAGCCGTCTCGAATGGGCTAGCACAGATACGCAGTATTTT
TRBJ2-4	few	-	TRBV20-1	CSARVTGQLNIQYF	TGCAGTGCTAGAGTTACAGGACAGTTAAACATTCAGTACTTC
TRBJ2-3	few	-	TRBV29-1	CSVVGGVPVTQYF	TGCAGCGTTGTCGGGGGCGTACCCGTTACGCAGTATTTT
TRBJ2-5	many	-	TRBV5-1	CASRLTLKETQYF	TGCGCCAGCAGATTGACACTTAAGGAGACCCAGTACTTC
TRBJ2-5	-	TRBD1	TRBV11-2	CASSLDTTGVGETQYF	TGTGCCAGCAGCTTAGACACCACAGGGGTGGGAGAGACCCAGTACTTC
TRBJ1-4	-	-	TRBV20-1	CSARAVATNEKLFF	TGCAGTGCTAGGGCCGTGGCAACTAATGAAAAACTGTTTTTT
TRBJ2-5	-	-	TRBV2	CASRGDQETQYF	TGTGCCAGCAGAGGCGACCAAGAGACCCAGTACTTC
TRBJ2-7	-	-	TRBV5-1	CASSFQGTEQYF	TGCGCCAGCAGCTTTCAGGGGACCGAGCAGTACTTC
TRBJ2-3	-	-	TRBV25-1	CASSALRDGDTDTQYF	TGTGCCAGCAGTGCACTCCGGGACGGAGACACAGATACGCAGTATTTT
TRBJ2-1	-	TRBD1	TRBV30	CALGQGLYNEQFF	TGTGCGCTGGGACAGGGATTATACAATGAGCAGTTCTTC